The 31 T cell receptor beta chains in this list originate from one sample, sequenced in a study of blood T cells in healthy people across ages. A second PCR of roughly 7 to 11 cycles used a sample-barcoded 5' primer and a J-beta primer mix. MiXCR, applied by TCRdb to the 5' RACE reads, yields one record per CDR3 protein. The data hold approximately 1,700,000 distinct CDR3 sequences, with about 39% observed a single time. The specimen sequenced was blood. Receptors were obtained from a human donor in good health.

With regard to this clonotype: One end of the junction varies from germline; a read error may be responsible. The chain employs TRBV29-1 and TRBJ2-7, with TRBD1 as a possible D gene (6 bases). There are 13 residues in the CDR3. CDR1 and CDR2 (germline): SQVTM, ANQGSEA. CDR3 in amino acids: CSVLSDRSYDQYF. The CDR3 DNA reads as TGCAGCGTCCTCTCCGACAGGTCCTACGATCAGTACTTC.

The chain recombines TRBV7-9 with TRBJ1-1, with TRBD1 as a possible D gene (6 bases). Trimming removed 2 bases at V and 7 bases at J, with 14 bases between. Germline lookup yields CDR1 SEHNR and CDR2 FQNEAQ (reference sequence). This CDR3 region has 14 residues. CDR3 sequence: CASSLSGGQGEAFF. The CDR3 region has the DNA TGTGCCAGCAGCTTATCCGGGGGGCAAGGTGAAGCTTTCTTT.

The chain has TRBV12-5 and TRBJ2-7; the match to TRBD2 covers 10 bases. The CDR3 contains 16 residues. V lost 6 bases, J lost 3 bases, and 11 bases stayed unmatched. Germline V gene sequence: CDR1 LGHNT, CDR2 FRNRAP. The CDR3 DNA is TGTGCTAGTGGCCCACCACTAGCGGGGTCGATCTACGAGCAGTACTTC. Translated: CASGPPLAGSIYEQYF.

The genes are TRBV20-1 and TRBJ1-2; TRBD1 aligns across 9 bases. The germline V gene encodes CDR1 DFQATT and CDR2 SNEGSKA (reference sequence). The CDR3 consists of 14 residues. V was clipped by 6 bases and J by 3 bases; unmatched bases: 8. The CDR3 nucleotides are TGCAGTGCACCGGAACAGGGGGCTCACTATGGCTACACCTTC. Translation gives CSAPEQGAHYGYTF.

This clonotype has only a few counts. This sequence joins TRBV12-3 or TRBV12-4 and TRBJ2-7; D is perhaps TRBD1 or TRBD2 (6 bases each). V was clipped by 1 base and J by 1 base, with 14 bases between them. This CDR3 region has 16 residues. This CDR3 is CASSLGSGAQSYEQYF. The CDR3 coding sequence is TGTGCCAGCAGTTTAGGGTCGGGGGCCCAATCCTACGAGCAGTACTTC.

The genes are TRBV29-1 and TRBJ2-4, with 7 bases identical to TRBD1. The J call is doubtful: the DNA matches TRBJ2-7 better. This CDR3 has 15 residues. In germline, CDR1 is SQVTM, CDR2 ANQGSEA. The CDR3 DNA is TGCAGCGTTCTCGGGCCGCGACAGGGTTGGTACGAGCAGTACTTC. This gives the protein CSVLGPRQGWYEQYF.

This clonotype was recorded a few times. V usage is TRBV6-5 and J usage is TRBJ2-1; 9 positions agree with TRBD1. The germline V gene has CDR1 MNHEY and CDR2 SVGAGI. This CDR3 region has 15 residues. Unmatched junction bases numbered 5, after V lost 0 bases and J lost 8 bases. The CDR3 sequence is CASSYSTQGAHEQFF. The CDR3 DNA reads as TGTGCCAGCAGTTACTCGACACAGGGGGCCCATGAGCAGTTCTTC.

Only one count was recorded for this clonotype. J is TRBJ2-7 and V is TRBV5-1; TRBD1 matches at 8 bases. This CDR3 has 15 residues. The V gene end was trimmed by 5 bases and the J gene end by 2 bases; junction bases not matched to a gene: 9. Germline V CDR1 and CDR2: SGHRS, YFSETQ. The CDR3 nucleotides read TGCGCCAGCAGTCCCCGGGGACAGGTCCCCTACGAGCAGTACTTC. Protein sequence: CASSPRGQVPYEQYF.

The chain recombines TRBV20-1 with TRBJ1-2; 8 bases fit TRBD1. Germline CDR1 and CDR2: DFQATT and SNEGSKA (reference sequence). CDR3 size: 16 residues. Germline trimming cut 3 bases from V and 5 bases from J; bases unmatched to any gene: 14. The CDR3 nucleotides are TGCAGTGCTAGTCCCGGGGCGGACAGGGCATATTATGGCTACACCTTC. Translation gives CSASPGADRAYYGYTF.

This chain links TRBV5-4 with TRBJ2-4, with D tentatively TRBD1 or TRBD2 (5 bases each). CDR1 and CDR2 from the germline V gene are SGHNT and YYREEE (reference sequence). V shed 5 bases and J shed 13 bases, with 22 bases lying between them. The CDR3 has 14 residues. The CDR3 reads CASSIPGAFGAQYF. CDR3 DNA: TGTGCCAGCAGTATACCCGGGGCCTTTGGGGCCCAGTACTTC.

The chain uses TRBV6-4 and TRBJ2-4; possible D gene TRBD1, 6 bases. The J call is doubtful: the DNA matches TRBJ2-7 better. The CDR3 length is 18 residues. The germline V gene encodes CDR1 MRHNA and CDR2 SNTAGT. The chain's CDR3 is CASSEAIHQTGLTYEQYF. In DNA, the CDR3 is TGTGCCAGCAGTGAAGCGATTCATCAGACAGGTCTGACCTACGAGCAGTACTTC.

This chain connects TRBV4-1 to TRBJ2-3; 8 bases map to TRBD1. Germline V CDR1 and CDR2: MGHRA, YSYEKL. The V gene end was trimmed by 2 bases and the J gene end by 0 bases; junction bases not matched to a gene: 4. This CDR3 region has 16 residues. CDR3 sequence (DNA): TGCGCCAGCAGCCAACGACAGGGGTTAAGCACAGATACGCAGTATTTT. It is translated as CASSQRQGLSTDTQYF.

Notes on this clonotype: The junction and the germline gene differ at one end; a read error may be behind it. The chain has TRBV12-3 or TRBV12-4 and TRBJ2-1; D not certain. The CDR3 contains 13 residues. CDR3 DNA sequence: TGTGCCGGCAGTTTATTAAGGGCCAATGAGCAGTTCTTC. It translates to CAGSLLRANEQFF.

The V call is TRBV30, the J call TRBJ2-1, with TRBD2 matching 11 bases. The germline V gene encodes CDR1 GTSNPN and CDR2 SVGIG (reference sequence). The V segment lost 0 bases and the J segment 6 bases; nucleotides outside the gene matches: 4. The CDR3 runs 15 residues. The DNA for the CDR3 is TGTGCCTGGAGTGTAGGGACTAGCGGAGTCAATGAGCAGTTCTTC. Translation: CAWSVGTSGVNEQFF.

This clonotype has a handful of counts. CDR3 DNA sequence: TGTGCCACCAGCGACAGAGAACTCAGAGTCCGAGAGACCCAGTACTTC. This gives the protein CATSDRELRVRETQYF. The rearrangement links TRBV15 to TRBJ2-5; D is perhaps TRBD1 (5 bases). Looked up from germline, CDR1 is LNHNV and CDR2 is YYDKDF (reference sequence). V lost 5 bases and J 4 bases, leaving 20 bases between the germline ends. The CDR3 has 16 residues.

The table lists this clonotype with a few counts. The J gene is TRBJ2-7, the V gene TRBV7-9; 10 positions match TRBD1. Germline V gives CDR1 SEHNR, CDR2 FQNEAQ (reference sequence). The CDR3 runs 16 residues. The junction had 13 bases not matched to a gene; V was cut back by 7 bases and J by 4 bases. The CDR3 protein is CASMGIGDRGLYEQYF. The CDR3 DNA follows: TGTGCCAGCATGGGGATAGGGGACAGGGGATTATACGAGCAGTACTTC. Based on the CDR3 plus reference TRBV7-9 and TRBJ2-7, the full variable domain is DTGVSQNPRHKITKRGQNVTFRCDPISEHNRLYWYRQTLGQGPEFLTYFQNEAQLEKSRLLSDRFSAERPKGSFSTLEIQRTEQGDSAMYLCASMGIGDRGLYEQYFGPGTRLTVT.

The chain uses TRBV29-1 and TRBJ1-1; 9 bases align to TRBD1. The CDR3 is 12 residues long. Trimming cost V 3 bases and J 8 bases; bases outside gene matches: 4. Germline-derived CDR1 and CDR2 are SQVTM and ANQGSEA. DNA of the CDR3: TGCAGCGTTGATAAGGGGACAGGGGAAGCTTTCTTT. It specifies CSVDKGTGEAFF.

This clonotype was seen a handful of times. The rearrangement uses TRBV28 and TRBJ2-1, with TRBD2 matching 8 bases. The V gene's germline CDR1 is MDHEN and CDR2 SYDVKM. The ends lost 7 bases at V and 4 bases at J; junction bases unmatched: 12. The CDR3 spans 16 residues. The CDR3 protein is CASINSGGVNYNEQFF. The CDR3 DNA reads TGTGCCAGCATCAACTCCGGGGGGGTTAATTACAATGAGCAGTTCTTC.

This clonotype occurred a few times. The chain joins TRBV5-1 to TRBJ1-2, with TRBD1 matching 8 bases. J was trimmed by 7 bases and V by 4 bases; bases with no gene match: 9. CDR3 size: 14 residues. Germline lookup yields CDR1 SGHRS and CDR2 YFSETQ. The CDR3 sequence is CASSPDRVGRGYTF. The CDR3 nucleotides read TGCGCCAGCAGCCCGGACAGGGTGGGTCGTGGCTACACCTTC.

This clonotype was detected only a few times. The rearrangement uses TRBV9 and TRBJ1-6; D unresolved. The CDR3 runs to 14 residues. Germline CDR1 and CDR2: SGDLS and YYNGEE. V gave up 4 bases and J gave up 10 bases, with 15 bases separating them. The CDR3 nucleotides read TGTGCCAGCAGCCCTACCAGAGGCGGATCACCCCTCCACTTT. This sequence encodes CASSPTRGGSPLHF.

The table lists this clonotype with a few counts. The chain joins TRBV7-2 to TRBJ2-7, with TRBD1 as a possible D gene (6 bases). Between the trimmed V and J ends, which lost 6 bases and 2 bases, there was a span of 14 bases. CDR3 length: 14 residues. From germline, CDR1 is SGHTA and CDR2 FQGNSA. The CDR3 region is CASRVGHLTYEQYF. CDR3 in DNA: TGTGCCAGCAGGGTGGGACACCTGACCTACGAGCAGTACTTC.

This clonotype was seen a handful of times. V is TRBV28 and J is TRBJ2-7, with D unresolved. There are 14 residues in the CDR3. The germline V gene encodes CDR1 MDHEN and CDR2 SYDVKM. V lost 2 bases to trimming and J lost 5 bases, with 13 bases between them. CDR3 DNA: TGTGCCAGCAGTTTAATACTCTCGTGGGACGAGCAGTACTTC. Translating it yields CASSLILSWDEQYF.

There are a few counts of this clonotype. The genes are TRBV4-1 and TRBJ1-2; D unresolved. V lost 0 bases and J 8 bases, leaving 10 bases between the germline ends. This CDR3 spans 13 amino acids. In germline, CDR1 is MGHRA, CDR2 YSYEKL. This chain's CDR3 is CASSQEGHMGYTF. CDR3 nucleotide sequence: TGCGCCAGCAGCCAAGAGGGTCATATGGGCTACACCTTC.

The J gene is TRBJ2-6, the V gene TRBV7-2; 7 positions agree with TRBD1. From germline, CDR1 is SGHTA and CDR2 FQGNSA. The V and J ends lost 2 bases and 0 bases, in that order; junction bases with no gene match: 4. This CDR3 comprises 17 residues. CDR3 protein: CASSLRDSYSGANVLTF. The CDR3 nucleotides read TGTGCCAGCAGCTTAAGGGACAGCTACTCTGGGGCCAACGTCCTGACTTTC. Full variable domain (missing parts from reference TRBV7-2 and TRBJ2-6): GAGVSQSPSNKVTEKGKDVELRCDPISGHTALYWYRQSLGQGLEFLIYFQGNSAPDKSGLPSDRFSAERTGGSVSTLTIQRTQQEDSAVYLCASSLRDSYSGANVLTFGAGSRLTVL.

There are a few counts of this clonotype. The V and J genes are TRBV11-2 and TRBJ2-5; D is unclear. This CDR3 is 12 amino acids long. V lost 4 bases and J 8 bases, leaving 11 bases between the germline ends. CDR1 and CDR2 (germline): SGHAT, FQNNGV. The DNA of the CDR3 is TGTGCCAGCAGCTCCCCAGAACGCACCCAGTACTTC. Translating gives CASSSPERTQYF. Based on the CDR3 plus reference TRBV11-2 and TRBJ2-5, the full variable domain is EAGVAQSPRYKIIEKRQSVAFWCNPISGHATLYWYQQILGQGPKLLIQFQNNGVVDDSQLPKDRFSAERLKGVDSTLKIQPAKLEDSAVYLCASSSPERTQYFGPGTRLLVL.

This clonotype has a handful of counts. In DNA, the CDR3 is TGTGCCAGCAGCATGTTAAGGACCGTTTCGAACACCGGGGAGCTGTTTTTT. Its translation is CASSMLRTVSNTGELFF. This chain connects TRBV7-3 to TRBJ2-2; unclear D gene. The CDR3 has 17 residues. Germline V CDR1 and CDR2: SGHTA, FQGTGA. Trimming removed 5 bases at V and 0 bases at J, with 16 bases between.

V usage is TRBV12-3 or TRBV12-4 and J usage is TRBJ1-1, with 7 bases aligning to TRBD1. The V segment lost 4 bases and the J segment 8 bases; nucleotides outside the gene matches: 7. The CDR3 sequence is 13 residues long. CDR3 protein: CASSYERDREAFF. CDR3 nucleotide sequence: TGTGCCAGCAGTTACGAACGGGACAGAGAAGCTTTCTTT.

Written as DNA, the CDR3 is TGTGCCAGCAGGGCAGGGGGGTTACCCCTCCACTTT. Amino acid sequence: CASRAGGLPLHF. This chain uses TRBV5-6 with TRBJ1-6; 7 bases are shared with TRBD1. CDR3 length: 12 residues. Looked up from germline, CDR1 is SGHDT and CDR2 is YYEEEE. The J segment lost 12 bases and the V segment lost 5 bases, leaving 5 bases of the junction unmatched.

The rearrangement uses TRBV20-1 and TRBJ2-7, with D tentatively TRBD1 (5 bases). Germline CDR1 and CDR2: DFQATT and SNEGSKA (reference sequence). V lost 4 bases and J lost 3, with 13 bases in between. The CDR3 extends over 13 amino acids. The CDR3, as DNA: TGCAGTGCTAAAACTGACAGCCTCTACGAGCAGTACTTC. Translated, it gives CSAKTDSLYEQYF.

This clonotype was counted a few times. One end of the junction does not line up with germline, which may come from a read error. The V gene is TRBV20-1, the J gene TRBJ1-2; no firm D call. CDR1 DFQATT and CDR2 SNEGSKA come from the germline V gene (reference sequence). The CDR3 extends over 14 amino acids. In DNA form, the CDR3 reads TGCAGTGCTAGAGATCAAAAAGGGTTCTATGGCTGCACCTTC. It yields the protein CSARDQKGFYGCTF.

The genes are TRBV20-1 and TRBJ2-7, with D maybe TRBD2 (6 bases). V was pared by 5 bases and J by 3 bases, with 14 bases between. The CDR3 covers 13 residues. The germline V gene encodes CDR1 DFQATT and CDR2 SNEGSKA (reference sequence). The CDR3 here is CSASPSEDYEQYF. The CDR3 DNA reads as TGCAGTGCTTCCCCTAGCGAGGACTACGAGCAGTACTTC.